This TCR beta chain was sequenced during a study of T cell repertoires in cytomegalovirus infection (dated by TCRdb to the late 2010s). About the full investigation: Donor HLA type was relevant to the analysis, because carriage of CMV infection together with the matching HLA type was indicated by public TCR beta signatures. Study-level results and caveats: In both this cohort and an independent approximately 370-donor cohort, the cumulative frequency of public TCR beta family members distinguished carriers of CMV infection plus the relevant HLA type. The ex vivo response was dominated by HLA-C-restricted CMV-specific TCR beta clonotypes, and the single most frequent clonotype in two of eight donors was supplied by these HLA-C-restricted clonotypes.

According to the germline V gene, CDR1 reads KGHSH and CDR2 reads LQKENI. The junction shows trimming of 2 bases on V and 1 base on J, plus 9 bases between the germline ends. The CDR3 has 15 amino acids, counting the end cysteine and phenylalanine. CDR3 DNA only is kept here, 45 bases in frame from base 1. The run used an Illumina HiSeq 1500. TCRdb reran the public reads through fastp at Q25 and MiXCR, keeping productive beta chains. Rows are unified per CDR3 protein, each entry keeping the most common DNA and genes. Here the sample has about 400,000 distinct CDR3 sequences; around 18% occur a single time. The ten largest clones add up to 7.5% to 9.5% of the sample. Comment on this clonotype: The antigen it recognizes is unknown. No base quality information exists; no much larger clone differs at one position.

Input material: PBMCs. The sequence came from a human donor in good health (CMV status not recorded). Some clones in this sample may be carry-over from other donors' samples. The rearrangement joined TRBV18 to TRBJ1-5; too little of a D gene remains to name it. In nucleotide form, the sequence is TGTGCCAGCTCACCAAACACGGGGAGCAATCAGCCCCAGCATTTT. This codes for CASSPNTGSNQPQHF.